The next 19 T cell receptor beta chains were all read from a single sample in a study of blood T cell repertoires in COVID-19. Some clones are missing from TCRdb's copy, which holds only in-frame ones; the method was immunoSEQ multiplex PCR. The sample lists roughly 97,000 clones, 87% seen once, with over 12% in the top ten. Input material: peripheral blood. All receptors come from a man in his forties or fifties with acute or convalescent COVID-19.

In this sample, this clone turned up once. The V and J genes are TRBV9 and TRBJ2-7, with 7 bases that match TRBD1. V lost 4 bases to trimming and J lost 3 bases; unmatched junction nucleotides: 7. Germline V CDR1 and CDR2: SGDLS, YYNGEE. CDR3 length: 14 residues. The CDR3 loop is CASSKRQGNYEQYF. The CDR3 DNA follows: TGTGCCAGCAGCAAAAGACAGGGAAACTACGAGCAGTACTTC.

The chain combines TRBV12-5 with TRBJ2-1; 8 nucleotides line up with TRBD1. CDR1 and CDR2 from the germline V gene are LGHNT and FRNRAP. This CDR3 is built from 12 residues. Germline trimming cut 5 bases from V and 8 bases from J; bases unmatched to any gene: 2. DNA of the CDR3: TGTGCTAGTGGTCAGGACAGGGATGAGCAGTTCTTC. Protein sequence: CASGQDRDEQFF. The full variable domain, completed using reference TRBV12-5 and TRBJ2-1, is DARVTQTPRHKVTEMGQEVTMRCQPILGHNTVFWYRQTMMQGLELLAYFRNRAPLDDSGMPKDRFSAEMPDATLATLKIQPSEPRDSAVYFCASGQDRDEQFFGPGTRLTVL.

V gene TRBV30 combines with J gene TRBJ2-5; D is unresolved. V was trimmed by 3 bases and J by 1 base, leaving 3 bases between them. The CDR3 totals 11 residues. Germline CDR1 GTSNPN, CDR2 SVGIG (reference sequence). As DNA, the CDR3 is TGTGCCTGGAGCCGCCAAGAGACCCAGTACTTC. Amino acid sequence: CAWSRQETQYF.

This clone was recorded only once. V is TRBV19 and J is TRBJ1-5; D is undetermined. The germline V gene encodes CDR1 LNHDA and CDR2 SQIVND (reference sequence). Trimming left V 3 bases short and J 5 bases short, with 5 bases between. The CDR3 contains 12 residues. CDR3 in amino acids: CASSMRDQPQHF. CDR3 sequence (DNA): TGTGCCAGTAGTATGAGAGATCAGCCCCAGCATTTT.

This clone was observed once. The gene calls are TRBV11-2 and TRBJ2-3; D is perhaps TRBD1 (6 bases). Germline values: CDR1 SGHAT, CDR2 FQNNGV. V was pared by 4 bases and J by 4 bases, with 9 bases between. The CDR3 has 13 amino acids. CDR3 region: CASSSYRADTQYF. Written as DNA, the CDR3 is TGTGCCAGCAGCTCGTACAGGGCAGATACGCAGTATTTT. Supplemented by reference TRBV11-2 and TRBJ2-3, the full variable domain reads EAGVAQSPRYKIIEKRQSVAFWCNPISGHATLYWYQQILGQGPKLLIQFQNNGVVDDSQLPKDRFSAERLKGVDSTLKIQPAKLEDSAVYLCASSSYRADTQYFGPGTRLTVL.

The V gene is TRBV7-2, the J gene TRBJ2-1; D is perhaps TRBD1 (6 bases). V lost 1 base and J 14 bases, leaving 12 bases between the germline ends. Germline assignment: CDR1 SGHTA and CDR2 FQGNSA. CDR3 length: 12 residues. The CDR3: CASSLDRAPEFF. CDR3 coding DNA: TGTGCCAGCAGCTTAGACAGGGCCCCAGAGTTCTTC. Full variable domain (missing parts from reference TRBV7-2 and TRBJ2-1): GAGVSQSPSNKVTEKGKDVELRCDPISGHTALYWYRQSLGQGLEFLIYFQGNSAPDKSGLPSDRFSAERTGGSVSTLTIQRTQQEDSAVYLCASSLDRAPEFFGPGTRLTVL.

The V call is TRBV7-6, the J call TRBJ2-7, with D unresolved. Germline V lookup: CDR1 SGHVS, CDR2 FNYEAQ. The CDR3 covers 15 residues. Trimming cost V 1 base and J 0 bases, with 10 bases left between them. CDR3 DNA: TGTGCCAGCAGCTTAGTACCTGCCAGCTCCTACGAGCAGTACTTC. It encodes CASSLVPASSYEQYF.

This clone was counted once. The rearrangement links TRBV10-3 to TRBJ2-1; 14 nucleotides match TRBD2. Germline CDR1 and CDR2: ENHRY and SYGVKD. Trimming removed 7 bases from V and 10 bases from J; junction bases left unmatched: 6. The CDR3 has 14 amino acids. The CDR3 region has the DNA TGTGCCATCAACCCCGGGACTAGCGGGAGAGAGCAGTTCTTC. Residues: CAINPGTSGREQFF.

The chain's CDR3 is CASSYVSGRVGETQYF. Written as DNA, the CDR3 is TGTGCCAGCAGTTACGTTAGCGGGAGGGTGGGGGAGACCCAGTACTTC. The chain links TRBV6-2 or TRBV6-3 to TRBJ2-5; 11 bases agree with TRBD2. CDR3 length: 16 residues. Germline assignment: CDR1 MNHEY and CDR2 SVGEGT. With V trimmed by 2 bases and J by 5 bases, 7 bases remained unmatched.

The chain joins TRBV29-1 to TRBJ2-7; 8 bases line up with TRBD2. CDR1 is SQVTM and CDR2 is ANQGSEA in the germline V gene. V lost 5 bases to trimming and J lost 3 bases; unmatched junction nucleotides: 6. This CDR3 is 13 amino acids long. DNA of the CDR3: TGCAGCGTTCTGGCGGGAGGTGTCTACGAGCAGTACTTC. Translated, it gives CSVLAGGVYEQYF.

This chain joins TRBV28 and TRBJ2-2, with D perhaps matching TRBD1 (5 bases). V was trimmed by 2 bases and J by 9 bases, leaving 10 bases between them. Germline V gene data show CDR1 as MDHEN and CDR2 as SYDVKM. The CDR3 is 13 residues long. CDR3 loop: CASSLVTDRELFF. The CDR3 DNA follows: TGTGCCAGCAGTTTAGTGACAGATAGGGAGCTGTTTTTT.

V and J are TRBV5-1 and TRBJ2-2, with 10 bases lining up with TRBD2. The V gene end was trimmed by 1 base and the J gene end by 4 bases; junction bases not matched to a gene: 1. This CDR3 spans 15 amino acids. Germline-derived CDR1 and CDR2 are SGHRS and YFSETQ. The CDR3 protein is CASSLTSGVTGELFF. CDR3 nucleotides: TGCGCCAGCAGCTTGACTAGCGGGGTCACCGGGGAGCTGTTTTTT.

The chain has TRBV20-1 and TRBJ2-3; D is undetermined. CDR1 and CDR2 from the germline V gene are DFQATT and SNEGSKA (reference sequence). This CDR3 comprises 11 residues. V lost 4 bases to trimming and J lost 8 bases, with 10 bases between them. The CDR3 reads CSATSRGTQYF. In DNA, the CDR3 is TGCAGTGCTACGAGCCGAGGTACGCAGTATTTT.

The chain uses TRBV13 and TRBJ2-1, with 12 bases matching TRBD2. Trimming at V came to 1 base and at J to 5 bases, leaving 3 bases not matched to a gene. The CDR3 loop spans 16 amino acids. CDR1 is PRHDT and CDR2 is FYEKMQ in the germline V gene (reference sequence). CDR3 DNA sequence: TGTGCCAGCAGCTTAGTCCGGACTAGCGGGGACAATGAGCAGTTCTTC. This translates into CASSLVRTSGDNEQFF.

The J gene is TRBJ2-1, the V gene TRBV4-1; maybe TRBD1 (6 bases). The CDR3 sequence is 15 residues long. Trimming stripped 1 base from V and 6 bases from J, with 13 bases between. Germline loops: CDR1 MGHRA, CDR2 YSYEKL. The DNA of the CDR3 is TGCGCCAGCAGCCAAGTAAATCAGGGGTTCAATGAGCAGTTCTTC. Its translation: CASSQVNQGFNEQFF.

CDR3 DNA: TGTGCCATCAGTGGGGTCGGCGGGAGTAGCTACGAGCAGTACTTC. It specifies CAISGVGGSSYEQYF. The rearrangement links TRBV10-3 to TRBJ2-7; 7 bases are a match to TRBD2. The germline gives CDR1 ENHRY, CDR2 SYGVKD. After removal of 4 bases from V and 3 bases from J, the junction contained 9 bases not matched to a gene. There are 15 residues in the CDR3.

A note on this clone: A clone one base away is much larger, so this may be a read error. The genes are TRBV24-1 and TRBJ1-5, with 9 nucleotides matching TRBD1. This CDR3 is 13 amino acids long. CDR1 and CDR2 (germline): KGHDR, SFDVKD. Trimming at V came to 6 bases and at J to 5 bases, leaving 1 base not matched to a gene. CDR3 sequence (DNA): TGTGCCACCAGTAGGGACAGGGATCAGCCCCAGCATTTT. Translated, it gives CATSRDRDQPQHF.

The V and J genes are TRBV6-6 and TRBJ2-7; the match to TRBD1 covers 12 bases. Germline V gene data show CDR1 as MNHNY and CDR2 as SVGAGI (reference sequence). The V gene end was trimmed by 0 bases and the J gene end by 0 bases; junction bases not matched to a gene: 0. The CDR3 loop spans 16 amino acids. The CDR3 sequence is CASSYSGQGASYEQYF. DNA for the CDR3: TGTGCCAGCAGTTACTCGGGACAGGGGGCCTCCTACGAGCAGTACTTC.

The chain links TRBV15 to TRBJ2-2; maybe TRBD2 (5 bases). The CDR3 is 18 residues long. V lost 0 bases and J lost 2, with 16 bases in between. The germline gives CDR1 LNHNV, CDR2 YYDKDF (reference sequence). The CDR3 region is CATSRESLSLANTGELFF. The CDR3 region has the DNA TGTGCCACCAGCAGAGAGTCCCTCTCGCTAGCAAACACCGGGGAGCTGTTTTTT.